The 30 T cell receptor beta chains below come from one sample, sequenced in a study of human T cells and chemical hapten exposure. Time point given: patch test 2, 6 weeks after DPC sensitization. Treatment: therapeutic diphenylcyclopropenone sensitization with weekly scalp DPC. TCRdb reanalysed the RACE reads using MiXCR and keeps one entry per CDR3 protein. This table holds over 40,000 distinct CDR3 sequences, roughly 3.3% found once. The sample consisted of whole blood, taken in connection with sensitization to the hapten diphenylcyclopropenone (DPC). Receptor source: a man aged 40-49 years with alopecia areata. Some clones in this sample may be carry-over from other donors' samples.

This clonotype was detected ten times or more. V and J are TRBV6-2 or TRBV6-3 and TRBJ2-5; tentatively, D is TRBD2 (6 bases). The CDR3 is made up of 14 amino acids. V was pared by 4 bases and J by 5 bases, with 14 bases between. CDR1 MNHEY and CDR2 SVGEGT come from the germline V gene. CDR3 DNA: TGTGCCAGCAGTTCCATGGGAGGCCCCGAGACCCAGTACTTC. Translating it yields CASSSMGGPETQYF.

In its sample, this clonotype is medium-sized. This chain uses TRBV12-3 or TRBV12-4 with TRBJ2-7; tentatively, D is TRBD1 (6 bases). The CDR3 runs 13 residues. Between the trimmed V and J ends, which lost 3 bases and 2 bases, there was a span of 8 bases. The DNA for the CDR3 is TGTGCCAGCAGTTTCGACAGGACCTACGAGCAGTACTTC. Its translation is CASSFDRTYEQYF.

This clonotype was picked up many times. The rearrangement joins TRBV4-3 to TRBJ2-7; TRBD1 matches at 9 bases. There are 15 residues in the CDR3. Germline assignment: CDR1 LGHNA and CDR2 YSLEER. After removal of 3 bases from V and 5 bases from J, the junction contained 8 bases not matched to a gene. The CDR3 DNA reads TGCGCCAGCAGCCACCGCGGGACAGGGTCCCACGAGCAGTACTTC. Its protein product is CASSHRGTGSHEQYF.

The table lists this clonotype with many counts. The genes are TRBV7-2 and TRBJ2-7, with no clear D. The CDR3 has 14 residues. Trimming cost V 1 base and J 4 bases, with 11 bases left between them. Germline V gives CDR1 SGHTA, CDR2 FQGNSA. CDR3 sequence reads: CASSLGGLSYEQYF. CDR3 in DNA: TGTGCCAGCAGCTTAGGTGGCCTCTCGTACGAGCAGTACTTC.

This clonotype was counted at least ten times. The chain joins TRBV11-2 to TRBJ2-5; TRBD2 agrees at 7 bases. CDR1 and CDR2 (germline): SGHAT, FQNNGV. The CDR3 sequence is 16 residues long. Trimming removed 0 bases from V and 4 bases from J; junction bases left unmatched: 8. The CDR3 reads CASSLDNGRPPETQYF. CDR3 bases: TGTGCCAGCAGCTTAGATAACGGGAGGCCTCCAGAGACCCAGTACTTC.

The rearrangement uses TRBV4-3 and TRBJ2-7, with 7 bases fitting TRBD2. With V trimmed by 3 bases and J by 0 bases, 5 bases remained unmatched. The CDR3 is 15 amino acids. Germline values: CDR1 LGHNA, CDR2 YSLEER. Here the CDR3 DNA reads TGCGCCAGCAGCCAGAGCGGGGCCCGCTCCTACGAGCAGTACTTC. This gives the protein CASSQSGARSYEQYF.

The chain carries TRBV30 and TRBJ1-1; D gene unclear. Germline CDR1 and CDR2: GTSNPN and SVGIG (reference sequence). The CDR3 extends over 14 amino acids. The V end was cut by 0 bases, the J end by 2 bases, with 10 bases between. CDR3 nucleotides: TGTGCCTGGAGTGTAGGTCTCGGAAACACTGAAGCTTTCTTT. Translation: CAWSVGLGNTEAFF.

At least ten counts were recorded for this clonotype. This chain joins TRBV20-1 and TRBJ2-1; 12 nucleotides agree with TRBD2. V shed 6 bases, J shed 0 bases, and the junction held 3 bases outside the gene matches. CDR1 and CDR2 (germline): DFQATT, SNEGSKA (reference sequence). This CDR3 contains 15 residues. CDR3 coding DNA: TGCAGTGCAAGACTAGCGGGGGTCTCCTACAATGAGCAGTTCTTC. Protein product: CSARLAGVSYNEQFF.

Ten or more counts support this clonotype. The CDR3 sequence is CASSQRGFRTGNNEQFF. DNA of the CDR3: TGTGCCAGCAGCCAAAGGGGGTTTCGGACAGGCAACAATGAGCAGTTCTTC. This chain connects TRBV7-9 to TRBJ2-1, with 7 bases that match TRBD1. With 5 bases clipped from V and 5 bases from J, the junction kept 15 bases outside the gene matches. The germline gives CDR1 SEHNR, CDR2 FQNEAQ (reference sequence). This CDR3 has 17 residues.

This clonotype was detected many times. The CDR3 sequence is CASRFGTGGEKLFF. CDR3 bases: TGTGCCAGCAGATTCGGGACAGGCGGTGAAAAACTGTTTTTT. This rearrangement joins TRBV2 to TRBJ1-4; 8 bases are a match to TRBD1. The CDR3 length is 14 residues. Trimming at V came to 6 bases and at J to 7 bases, leaving 7 bases not matched to a gene. CDR1 and CDR2 from the germline V gene are SNHLY and FYNNEI. Full variable domain (outside the CDR3, taken from reference TRBV2 and TRBJ1-4): EPEVTQTPSHQVTQMGQEVILRCVPISNHLYFYWYRQILGQKVEFLVSFYNNEISEKSEIFDDQFSVERPDGSNFTLKIRSTKLEDSAMYFCASRFGTGGEKLFFGSGTQLSVL.

Many counts were recorded for this clonotype. J is TRBJ1-3 and V is TRBV28; D unresolved. The CDR3 loop spans 16 amino acids. V dropped 0 bases and J dropped 0 bases, with 9 bases sitting between them. Germline CDR1 and CDR2: MDHEN and SYDVKM. CDR3 bases: TGTGCCAGCAGTTTATGGGGCGCCAGCTCTGGAAACACCATATATTTT. Translated, it gives CASSLWGASSGNTIYF.

This clonotype was detected many times. The rearrangement links TRBV28 to TRBJ1-5; D not resolved. Trimming shortened V by 3 bases and J by 1 base, and 13 bases separated the two germline ends. The germline V gene encodes CDR1 MDHEN and CDR2 SYDVKM. The CDR3 covers 16 residues. CDR3 residues: CASSFIMAVSNQPQHF. For the CDR3, the DNA is TGTGCCAGCAGTTTTATTATGGCGGTGAGCAATCAGCCCCAGCATTTT.

This clonotype was counted many times. The chain carries TRBV7-6 and TRBJ1-1; D might be TRBD1 (6 bases). V lost 5 bases and J lost 5, with 18 bases in between. CDR1 is SGHVS, CDR2 FNYEAQ, per germline. The CDR3 is 15 residues long. CDR3 protein: CASSKNQGLGTEAFF. CDR3 DNA sequence: TGTGCCAGCAGCAAAAACCAGGGGTTGGGGACTGAAGCTTTCTTT.

In its sample, this clonotype was seen many times. V and J are TRBV7-9 and TRBJ2-7, with 14 bases fitting TRBD2. Germline assignment: CDR1 SEHNR and CDR2 FQNEAQ (reference sequence). The CDR3 totals 15 residues. V dropped 5 bases and J dropped 5; count of bases not matched to a gene: 5. For the CDR3, the DNA is TGTGCCAGCAGCCTTGGGACTAGCGGGAGCGACGAGCAGTACTTC. It yields the protein CASSLGTSGSDEQYF.

This clonotype has ten or more counts. The chain links TRBV24-1 to TRBJ2-6; D gene unclear. The CDR3 extends over 14 amino acids. Per germline, CDR1 KGHDR and CDR2 SFDVKD. The V gene lost 7 bases and the J gene lost 2 bases, with 8 bases spanning the gap. CDR3 coding DNA: TGTGCCACCAGCAGCACTACTGGGGCCAACGTCCTGACTTTC. Its translation: CATSSTTGANVLTF.

This clonotype came up many times. V is TRBV2 and J is TRBJ1-2; 10 positions match TRBD1. The CDR3 is 13 residues long. Germline CDR1 and CDR2: SNHLY and FYNNEI. J gave up 7 bases and V 4 bases, and 3 bases lay outside the gene matches. CDR3 sequence reads: CASSGTGGAGYTF. CDR3 sequence (DNA): TGTGCCAGCAGTGGGACAGGGGGTGCTGGCTACACCTTC.

This clonotype showed up many times. This chain connects TRBV20-1 to TRBJ1-1; a possible D gene is TRBD1 (6 bases). Germline V CDR1 and CDR2: DFQATT, SNEGSKA (reference sequence). Trimming left V 4 bases short and J 1 base short, with 10 bases between. This CDR3 has 13 amino acids. The DNA for the CDR3 is TGCAGTGCTACGACGGGGGCGAACACTGAAGCTTTCTTT. The encoded protein is CSATTGANTEAFF.

There are many counts of this clonotype. The gene calls are TRBV20-1 and TRBJ1-5; D may be TRBD1 (5 bases). This CDR3 spans 15 amino acids. V shed 5 bases and J shed 4 bases, with 18 bases lying between them. Looked up from germline, CDR1 is DFQATT and CDR2 is SNEGSKA (reference sequence). The CDR3 DNA sequence: TGCAGTGCTGGTTCGGGGGTAGAGGGGAATCAGCCCCAGCATTTT. It encodes CSAGSGVEGNQPQHF.

In this sample, this clonotype turned up many times. The DNA for the CDR3 is TGTGCCAGCAGTTACTCGATTGGGGGGACCTTGAACACTGAAGCTTTCTTT. Residues: CASSYSIGGTLNTEAFF. This rearrangement joins TRBV6-2 or TRBV6-3 to TRBJ1-1, with D possibly being TRBD1 (5 bases). The CDR3 covers 17 residues. The germline V gene has CDR1 MNHEY and CDR2 SVGEGT. V lost 0 bases and J lost 0, with 14 bases in between.

In this sample, this clonotype turned up many times. The V call is TRBV27, the J call TRBJ2-7, with 10 bases that match TRBD1. The V gene end was trimmed by 0 bases and the J gene end by 4 bases; junction bases not matched to a gene: 12. Germline CDR1 is MNHEY and CDR2 is SMNVEV (reference sequence). The CDR3 loop spans 18 amino acids. CDR3: CASSLSPLWGTGVYEQYF. The CDR3 nucleotides read TGTGCCAGCAGTTTATCCCCATTATGGGGGACAGGGGTGTACGAGCAGTACTTC.

This clonotype appeared a few times. The chain recombines TRBV10-2 with TRBJ2-1, with 7 bases fitting TRBD2. Germline CDR1 is WSHSY and CDR2 is SAAADI. The CDR3 sequence is 13 residues long. The trim removed 6 bases at V and 6 bases at J, leaving 5 bases unmatched. CDR3 region: CASSSIAGNEQFF. CDR3 nucleotides: TGCGCCAGCAGCTCCATAGCGGGCAATGAGCAGTTCTTC.

This chain uses TRBV5-1 with TRBJ1-6, with D possibly matching TRBD1 (5 bases). Trimming pared 4 bases from V and 7 bases from J, leaving 21 bases between. Germline values: CDR1 SGHRS, CDR2 YFSETQ. The CDR3 runs to 17 residues. Here the CDR3 DNA reads TGCGCCAGCAGCATCGGGGCCGTACCTCGTCAAAATTCACCCCTCCACTTT. This gives the protein CASSIGAVPRQNSPLHF.

This clonotype has a count of ten or more. This chain joins TRBV20-1 and TRBJ2-3, with TRBD2 identical over 8 bases. Germline CDR1 and CDR2: DFQATT and SNEGSKA (reference sequence). The CDR3 runs 16 residues. V was clipped by 0 bases and J by 0 bases; unmatched bases: 5. The CDR3, as DNA: TGCAGTGCTAGAGACGAACTAGCGGATAGCACAGATACGCAGTATTTT. Its protein product is CSARDELADSTDTQYF.

This clonotype came up many times. This chain uses TRBV12-3 or TRBV12-4 with TRBJ2-3; no clear D gene. Trimming left V 3 bases short and J 3 bases short, with 1 base between. The CDR3 runs 11 residues. CDR3 residues: CASSFTDTQYF. CDR3 in DNA: TGTGCCAGCAGTTTTACAGATACGCAGTATTTT.

This clonotype was found many times. This rearrangement joins TRBV11-1 to TRBJ2-7; D uncertain. CDR3 length: 13 amino acids. CDR1 and CDR2 from the germline V gene are SGHAT and FQDESV (reference sequence). Trimming shortened V by 5 bases and J by 2 bases, and 10 bases separated the two germline ends. CDR3 DNA sequence: TGTGCCAGCAGCAATCGCAGGACCTACGAGCAGTACTTC. It codes for CASSNRRTYEQYF.

Ten or more counts support this clonotype. This chain joins TRBV25-1 and TRBJ2-5; 7 bases match TRBD2. CDR3 length equals 15 residues. CDR1 MGHDK and CDR2 SYGVNS come from the germline V gene. V lost 1 base to trimming and J lost 3 bases; unmatched junction nucleotides: 5. The CDR3 DNA follows: TGTGCCAGCAGTGAATCGACTAGCCCCAAAGAGACCCAGTACTTC. Protein sequence: CASSESTSPKETQYF.

This clonotype was picked up many times. This chain links TRBV5-5 with TRBJ2-5; the D gene is possibly TRBD1 (5 bases). Germline V gene lookup returns CDR1 SGHKS and CDR2 YYEKEE (reference sequence). V lost 4 bases, J lost 3 bases, and 7 bases lay in between. This CDR3 is 12 amino acids long. The CDR3 region has the DNA TGTGCCAGCAGCCGACAGAAAGAGACCCAGTACTTC. It yields the protein CASSRQKETQYF. Drawing the rest from reference TRBV5-5 and TRBJ2-5, the complete variable domain is DAGVTQSPTHLIKTRGQQVTLRCSPISGHKSVSWYQQVLGQGPQFIFQYYEKEERGRGNFPDRFSARQFPNYSSELNVNALLLGDSALYLCASSRQKETQYFGPGTRLLVL.

This clonotype was counted ten times or more. The chain couples TRBV24-1 to TRBJ2-1; tentatively, D is TRBD2 (7 bases). Looked up from germline, CDR1 is KGHDR and CDR2 is SFDVKD. Trimming took 4 bases from V and 9 from J, leaving 18 bases between them. The length of the CDR3 is 15 residues. CDR3 DNA: TGTGCCACCAGTGACCCCCTTTCGGGGGGCGGTGAGCAGTTCTTC. This encodes CATSDPLSGGGEQFF.

At least ten counts were recorded for this clonotype. The rearrangement joins TRBV10-2 to TRBJ1-2; TRBD1 agrees at 9 bases. V was clipped by 6 bases and J by 7 bases; unmatched bases: 6. CDR3 length: 13 amino acids. Germline CDR1 WSHSY, CDR2 SAAADI. The CDR3 is CASRGDRARGYTF. The CDR3 coding sequence is TGCGCCAGCAGAGGGGACAGGGCGCGTGGCTACACCTTC.

This clonotype has ten or more counts. This chain connects TRBV7-9 to TRBJ2-1, with 8 bases aligning to TRBD1. Germline V lookup: CDR1 SEHNR, CDR2 FQNEAQ (reference sequence). V dropped 3 bases and J dropped 9; count of bases not matched to a gene: 10. The CDR3 is made up of 15 amino acids. The CDR3 protein is CASSFGQGAISEQFF. In DNA form, the CDR3 reads TGTGCCAGCAGCTTTGGGCAGGGGGCAATAAGTGAGCAGTTCTTC.